The 24 T cell receptor beta chains presented below share a single source sample, sequenced in a study of blood T cells in healthy people across ages (dated by TCRdb to between 2014 and 2016). The library was obtained by 5' RACE. Sequencing used an Illumina HiSeq 2500. A second PCR of about 7 to 12 cycles was run with a J-beta primer mix and a sample-barcoded 5' primer. TCRdb cleaned the public reads at Q25 with fastp, built clones with MiXCR and kept in-frame beta chains. Each entry is one CDR3 protein sequence, shown with its most common DNA and genes. The sample includes fewer than 2,000,000 distinct CDR3 sequences, with about 31% observed a single time. In total, the top ten clones hold approximately 10% of the sample. Sample: blood. The receptor source for this set is a woman under 40 in good health.

As concerns this clonotype: Given a much more abundant clone one base away, this may be a read error. The chain is built from TRBV29-1 and TRBJ2-1, with unresolved D. Germline assignment: CDR1 SQVTM and CDR2 ANQGSEA. The V end was cut by 7 bases, the J end by 15 bases, with 19 bases between. This CDR3 is built from 11 residues. The CDR3 region is CSAPNAESLFF. The DNA for the CDR3 is TGCAGCGCTCCGAACGCAGAGAGTCTGTTCTTC.

This chain connects TRBV20-1 to TRBJ2-7, with a weak D call TRBD2 (6 bases). There are 15 residues in the CDR3. Germline V CDR1 and CDR2: DFQATT, SNEGSKA (reference sequence). The ends were cut back, 0 bases at V and 2 bases at J, with 14 bases in the middle. The CDR3 sequence is CSARDQEGSPYEQYF. DNA of the CDR3: TGCAGTGCTAGAGATCAGGAGGGTTCCCCCTACGAGCAGTACTTC.

The chain employs TRBV27 and TRBJ2-7; 7 nucleotides match TRBD1. This CDR3 region has 15 residues. The ends lost 5 bases at V and 2 bases at J; junction bases unmatched: 9. Germline loops: CDR1 MNHEY, CDR2 SMNVEV (reference sequence). The DNA for the CDR3 is TGTGCCAGCAGTAAAGACAGGGATCTTCCCTACGAGCAGTACTTC. Encoded protein: CASSKDRDLPYEQYF.

In this sample, this clonotype turned up many times. The chain employs TRBV7-9 and TRBJ2-7; D not resolved. V was shortened by 5 bases and J by 3 bases, with 11 bases between the two germline ends. There are 13 residues in the CDR3. Germline values: CDR1 SEHNR, CDR2 FQNEAQ (reference sequence). The CDR3 DNA sequence: TGTGCCAGCAGCCGACCTGTAGGCTACGAGCAGTACTTC. Its translation is CASSRPVGYEQYF.

This sequence joins TRBV7-9 and TRBJ2-3, with 7 bases identical to TRBD2. The CDR3 sequence is 15 residues long. The germline V gene has CDR1 SEHNR and CDR2 FQNEAQ (reference sequence). Trimming at V came to 4 bases and at J to 6 bases, leaving 10 bases not matched to a gene. The DNA of the CDR3 is TGTGCCAGCAGCTCTCTCGGACTAGTTGCGGATACGCAGTATTTT. This gives the protein CASSSLGLVADTQYF.

The chain carries TRBV4-2 and TRBJ1-2, with 11 bases identical to TRBD1. The germline V gene encodes CDR1 LGHNA and CDR2 YNFKEQ. The CDR3 spans 16 residues. V was clipped by 4 bases and J by 5 bases; unmatched bases: 9. The CDR3 nucleotides are TGTGCCAGCAGCCCCCAAGGGACAGGGGGTTTTTATGGCTACACCTTC. Its translation is CASSPQGTGGFYGYTF.

With regard to this clonotype: At one of its ends the junction is not consistent with the germline gene, which may arise from a read error. The V and J genes are TRBV11-2 and TRBJ2-5; 14 bases fit TRBD2. From germline, CDR1 is SGHAT and CDR2 FQNNGV. The CDR3 sequence is 16 residues long. CDR3 sequence reads: CASSEPGLAGVETQDF. CDR3 DNA: TGTGCCAGCAGCGAACCGGGACTAGCGGGAGTGGAGACCCAGGACTTC.

This chain links TRBV9 with TRBJ2-1; 14 nucleotides line up with TRBD2. J gave up 11 bases and V 4 bases, and 5 bases lay outside the gene matches. CDR1 and CDR2 from the germline V gene are SGDLS and YYNGEE. This CDR3 is 14 amino acids long. CDR3 sequence: CASSPGTSGGKQFF. In DNA form, the CDR3 reads TGTGCCAGCAGCCCCGGGACTAGCGGGGGCAAGCAGTTCTTC.

This clonotype was seen more than once but under ten times. V and J are TRBV29-1 and TRBJ1-2; 10 bases match TRBD1. The CDR3 consists of 12 residues. Germline V gives CDR1 SQVTM, CDR2 ANQGSEA. V lost 6 bases and J lost 8; bases outside the gene matches: 6. The CDR3 protein is CSVGGTGEGYTF. For the CDR3, the DNA is TGCAGCGTGGGGGGGACAGGGGAAGGCTACACCTTC.

This clonotype was seen many times. The genes are TRBV5-1 and TRBJ1-5, with D tentatively TRBD1 (5 bases). The CDR3 has 14 amino acids. Trimming removed 2 bases at V and 5 bases at J, with 11 bases between. Germline CDR1 and CDR2: SGHRS and YFSETQ. The CDR3 spells CASSFGGDHQPQHF. The DNA for the CDR3 is TGCGCCAGCAGCTTTGGGGGGGATCATCAGCCCCAGCATTTT.

The chain carries TRBV7-9 and TRBJ1-5; D remains unclear. Trimming removed 4 bases from V and 5 bases from J, with 12 bases in between. Germline CDR1 SEHNR, CDR2 FQNEAQ (reference sequence). The CDR3 is 14 amino acids. The chain's CDR3 is CASSSGRSDQPQHF. The CDR3 DNA reads as TGTGCCAGCAGCTCAGGACGAAGCGATCAGCCCCAGCATTTT.

J is TRBJ2-5 and V is TRBV11-2; 11 nucleotides align to TRBD2. This CDR3 has 15 residues. V shed 5 bases, J shed 5 bases, and the junction held 7 bases outside the gene matches. Looked up from germline, CDR1 is SGHAT and CDR2 is FQNNGV. The CDR3 protein is CASSRIAGGLETQYF. In DNA, the CDR3 is TGTGCCAGCAGCCGAATAGCGGGGGGGTTGGAGACCCAGTACTTC.

CDR3 coding DNA: TGTGCCGGCGCAAAAGACAGTTTTAATCAGCCCCAGCATTTT. As protein: CAGAKDSFNQPQHF. The V call is TRBV7-2, the J call TRBJ1-5; possibly TRBD1 for D (5 bases). From germline, CDR1 is SGHTA and CDR2 FQGNSA. The CDR3 contains 14 residues. V was clipped by 11 bases and J by 4 bases, with 18 bases between them.

V usage is TRBV7-9 and J usage is TRBJ2-1; 9 positions match TRBD1. The V gene's germline CDR1 is SEHNR and CDR2 FQNEAQ (reference sequence). Unmatched junction bases numbered 5, after V lost 7 bases and J lost 4 bases. The CDR3 totals 14 residues. Here the CDR3 reads CASTSGTGYNEQFF. The CDR3 DNA reads TGTGCCAGCACCTCCGGGACAGGGTACAATGAGCAGTTCTTC.

This clonotype was seen more than once but under ten times. The chain recombines TRBV5-1 with TRBJ2-1; D ambiguous. CDR1 SGHRS and CDR2 YFSETQ come from the germline V gene. The CDR3 runs 12 residues. Trimming took off 2 bases at V and 12 bases at J, with 12 bases between the two ends. In DNA form, the CDR3 reads TGCGCCAGCAGCTTTAGCCAATCAGTGCAGTTCTTC. This codes for CASSFSQSVQFF.

This clonotype has only a few counts. The rearrangement uses TRBV24-1 and TRBJ2-1, with a possible D match to TRBD2 (6 bases). This CDR3 comprises 14 residues. V lost 3 bases to trimming and J lost 9 bases, with 14 bases between them. Germline loops: CDR1 KGHDR, CDR2 SFDVKD. CDR3 DNA: TGTGCCACCAGTGATCGACGGGACTTTCTTGAGCAGTTCTTC. Translation gives CATSDRRDFLEQFF.

This clonotype occurred a few times. J is TRBJ2-6 and V is TRBV6-1; 9 bases map to TRBD1. V gave up 4 bases and J gave up 4 bases; unmatched junction bases: 8. The CDR3 totals 17 residues. Per the germline V gene, CDR1 is MNHNS and CDR2 is SASEGT. In nucleotides, the CDR3 is TGTGCCAGCAGTGGTCGGACAGGGGAAACCGGGGCCAACGTCCTGACTTTC. Translated: CASSGRTGETGANVLTF.

V usage is TRBV6-1 and J usage is TRBJ2-7; 15 positions agree with TRBD2. Germline V gene sequence: CDR1 MNHNS, CDR2 SASEGT. This CDR3 region has 18 residues. The V gene end was trimmed by 7 bases and the J gene end by 0 bases; junction bases not matched to a gene: 10. CDR3 sequence: CASIGTSGRTPLSYEQYF. Here the CDR3 DNA reads TGTGCCAGCATTGGGACTAGCGGGAGGACTCCCCTCTCCTACGAGCAGTACTTC.

Only a few counts were recorded for this clonotype. Written as DNA, the CDR3 is TGTGCCAGCAAAGAGAGTGCTGACACTGAAGCTTTCTTT. Residues: CASKESADTEAFF. The genes are TRBV6-6 and TRBJ1-1; D is unclear. Germline CDR1 MNHNY, CDR2 SVGAGI (reference sequence). The V end lost 7 bases, the J end lost 3 bases, and 12 bases lay between the germline ends. The CDR3 consists of 13 residues.

This clonotype has only a few counts. The chain joins TRBV27 to TRBJ2-3, with 8 bases matching TRBD1. The CDR3 spans 14 residues. V was clipped by 5 bases and J by 10 bases; unmatched bases: 11. CDR1 is MNHEY, CDR2 SMNVEV, per germline (reference sequence). CDR3: CASSPTVTGEAQYF. The CDR3, as DNA: TGTGCCAGCAGTCCAACAGTGACAGGGGAGGCGCAGTATTTT.

The V gene is TRBV20-1, the J gene TRBJ2-5, with TRBD2 matching over 10 bases. CDR1 and CDR2 (germline): DFQATT, SNEGSKA (reference sequence). The CDR3 contains 16 residues. The trim removed 0 bases at V and 6 bases at J, leaving 10 bases unmatched. The CDR3 loop is CSARDGQRGGHKTQYF. CDR3 sequence (DNA): TGCAGTGCTAGAGATGGCCAGCGGGGGGGCCATAAGACCCAGTACTTC.

The chain combines TRBV20-1 with TRBJ2-3; D unresolved. This CDR3 is built from 14 residues. Deletions cut 4 bases from V and 0 bases from J, with 11 bases between. Per germline, CDR1 DFQATT and CDR2 SNEGSKA (reference sequence). The CDR3 here is CSAKPETSTDTQYF. CDR3 DNA: TGCAGTGCTAAACCGGAAACTAGCACAGATACGCAGTATTTT.

This clonotype was recorded a few times. The V and J genes are TRBV12-3 or TRBV12-4 and TRBJ2-1, with 12 bases lining up with TRBD2. V trimming: 3 bases; J trimming: 1 base; junction bases outside the gene matches: 25. The CDR3 contains 24 residues. This chain's CDR3 is CASSFRYRGGLAGNPRESYNEQFF. CDR3 coding DNA: TGTGCCAGCAGTTTTAGATACAGGGGAGGACTAGCGGGGAACCCTAGGGAATCCTACAATGAGCAGTTCTTC.

This clonotype was picked up one time. The chain links TRBV18 to TRBJ2-6, with TRBD1 matching over 7 bases. CDR3 length: 17 residues. Germline V lookup: CDR1 KGHSH, CDR2 LQKENI. V lost 1 base to trimming and J lost 0 bases; unmatched junction nucleotides: 3. The CDR3 sequence is CASSPQGDSSGANVLTF. CDR3 nucleotide sequence: TGTGCCAGCTCACCACAGGGGGACAGCTCTGGGGCCAACGTCCTGACTTTC. Looking up the rest from reference TRBV18 and TRBJ2-6 gives the full variable domain: NAGVMQNPRHLVRRRGQEARLRCSPMKGHSHVYWYRQLPEEGLKFMVYLQKENIIDESGMPKERFSAEFPKEGPSILRIQQVVRGDSAAYFCASSPQGDSSGANVLTFGAGSRLTVL.